The 15 T cell receptor beta chains below were found in one sample sequenced in a study of early T cells in non-severe SARS-CoV-2 infection (TCRdb year 2021). Libraries were constructed by 5' RACE. Sequencing was performed on a NextSeq 500. TCRdb reanalyzed the raw reads on its own, using fastp at Q25 for trimming and MiXCR for clone calling, and kept in-frame beta chains. Each CDR3 protein appears once, grouped with its most common genes and DNA. Within this sample are tens of thousands of distinct CDR3 sequences, with around 17% of them counted one time only. The ten largest clonotypes hold around 5% of the sample. Sequenced material: whole blood, taken at baseline. Receptors were obtained from an adult who was a healthcare worker with PCR-confirmed SARS-CoV-2 infection or an uninfected control (not recorded which).

The gene calls are TRBV7-2 and TRBJ2-5; D is undetermined. The CDR3 has 15 residues. Germline CDR1 reads SGHTA; CDR2 reads FQGNSA. Trimming took 5 bases from V and 2 from J, leaving 15 bases between them. CDR3 bases: TGTGCCAGCAGCCCGCAGACCCGTACTCAAGAGACCCAGTACTTC. Translated: CASSPQTRTQETQYF.

Here the CDR3 reads CSARDLGAEAFF. Here the CDR3 DNA reads TGCAGTGCTAGAGATTTAGGGGCTGAAGCTTTCTTT. J is TRBJ1-1 and V is TRBV20-1, with D perhaps TRBD1 (5 bases). From germline, CDR1 is DFQATT and CDR2 SNEGSKA (reference sequence). V was shortened by 0 bases and J by 6 bases, with 8 bases between the two germline ends. This CDR3 has 12 amino acids.

With regard to this clonotype: A much more abundant neighbour one base away suggests this may be a read error. The conserved final phenylalanine or tryptophan is absent from the CDR3, which likely points to a read error. The CDR3 loop is CASSPATVQETQYY. CDR3 nucleotides: TGTGCCAGCTCACCAGCCACGGTCCAAGAGACCCAGTACTAC. The chain couples TRBV18 to TRBJ2-5; D not certain. V was pared by 2 bases and J by 1 base, with 8 bases between. Germline CDR1 reads KGHSH; CDR2 reads LQKENI. CDR3 length: 14 amino acids.

This clonotype has more than one count but fewer than ten. The genes are TRBV3-1 and TRBJ2-7; D possibly uses TRBD1 or TRBD2 (5 bases each). Germline CDR1 and CDR2: LGHDT and YNNKEL (reference sequence). V shed 4 bases and J shed 7 bases, with 14 bases lying between them. There are 13 residues in the CDR3. CDR3 DNA sequence: TGTGCCAGCAGCCCTGGGACCCAATTGGAGCAGTACTTC. It encodes CASSPGTQLEQYF.

This clonotype turned up a few times. The rearrangement joins TRBV15 to TRBJ2-1; D not certain. V was trimmed by 0 bases and J by 10 bases, leaving 10 bases between them. CDR3 length equals 13 residues. Germline CDR1 is LNHNV and CDR2 is YYDKDF (reference sequence). The CDR3 nucleotides read TGTGCCACCAGCAGAGATTCGAGCCGGGAGCAGTTCTTC. It translates to CATSRDSSREQFF.

In its sample, this clonotype was seen a few times. The chain has TRBV28 and TRBJ2-5; TRBD1 matches 8 bases. This CDR3 comprises 13 residues. V shed 7 bases and J 2 bases; nucleotides not matched to a gene: 3. The germline CDR1 and CDR2 sequences are MDHEN and SYDVKM. CDR3 nucleotide sequence: TGTGCCAGCACCGGGACAGGACAAGAGACCCAGTACTTC. As protein: CASTGTGQETQYF.

The chain has TRBV28 and TRBJ2-1; no firm D call. The CDR3 runs 14 residues. V dropped 3 bases and J dropped 10 bases, with 16 bases sitting between them. CDR1 and CDR2 from the germline V gene are MDHEN and SYDVKM. In nucleotides, the CDR3 is TGTGCCAGCAGTTTGGCGGACGTCCCAATAGAGCAGTTCTTC. Its protein is CASSLADVPIEQFF.

CDR3 residues: CASRNYGYTF. DNA for the CDR3: TGTGCCAGCAGGAACTATGGCTACACCTTC. The J gene is TRBJ1-2, the V gene TRBV6-2 or TRBV6-3, with D uncertain. The ends were cut back, 6 bases at V and 2 bases at J, with 1 base in the middle. Germline CDR1 and CDR2: MNHEY and SVGEGT. The CDR3 is 10 residues long.

This clonotype came up a few times. The J gene is TRBJ2-4, the V gene TRBV2, with D possibly called TRBD1 or TRBD2 (5 bases each). Looked up from germline, CDR1 is SNHLY and CDR2 is FYNNEI. CDR3 length: 14 residues. Trimming took 4 bases from V and 5 from J, leaving 12 bases between them. The CDR3 sequence is CASSVRGDQNIQYF. The DNA for the CDR3 is TGTGCCAGCAGTGTACGAGGGGACCAAAACATTCAGTACTTC.

The chain joins TRBV27 to TRBJ1-5; D unresolved. Germline V gene sequence: CDR1 MNHEY, CDR2 SMNVEV (reference sequence). This CDR3 contains 12 residues. Trimming pared 6 bases from V and 11 bases from J, leaving 14 bases between. In nucleotides, the CDR3 is TGTGCCAGCAGCTCCGATCGATTGTCCCAGCATTTT. The encoded protein is CASSSDRLSQHF.

This clonotype was seen repeatedly, ten times or more. This chain uses TRBV28 with TRBJ2-7, with 7 bases identical to TRBD2. With V trimmed by 10 bases and J by 0 bases, 9 bases remained unmatched. Germline CDR1 and CDR2: MDHEN and SYDVKM. This CDR3 is 14 amino acids long. The CDR3 sequence: CATGGDLGSYEQYF. CDR3 DNA sequence: TGTGCCACGGGAGGCGACCTCGGCTCCTACGAGCAGTACTTC.

The chain joins TRBV18 to TRBJ2-3; TRBD2 matches at 7 bases. Germline CDR1 KGHSH, CDR2 LQKENI. The CDR3 is 16 residues long. V shed 4 bases and J 1 base; nucleotides not matched to a gene: 8. The CDR3 sequence is CASSRRGREGTDTQYF. The CDR3, as DNA: TGTGCCAGCTCACGCCGCGGGAGAGAGGGCACAGATACGCAGTATTTT.

This clonotype was found many times. The V gene is TRBV7-8, the J gene TRBJ1-1, with 8 bases identical to TRBD1. The CDR3 runs to 15 residues. The V gene end was trimmed by 5 bases and the J gene end by 0 bases; junction bases not matched to a gene: 5. Per germline, CDR1 SGHVS and CDR2 FQNEAQ. The CDR3, as DNA: TGTGCCAGCAGCCGTCAGGGGGCCGTGAACACTGAAGCTTTCTTT. Translating it yields CASSRQGAVNTEAFF.

This clonotype was observed a handful of times. This chain uses TRBV6-1 with TRBJ1-2; D may be TRBD1 (5 bases). The V gene lost 0 bases and the J gene lost 6 bases, with 11 bases spanning the gap. This CDR3 has 14 residues. From germline, CDR1 is MNHNS and CDR2 SASEGT. The DNA of the CDR3 is TGTGCCAGCAGTGAAGCGGCAGGGTATGATGGCTACACCTTC. It encodes CASSEAAGYDGYTF.

This clonotype turned up a few times. This chain uses TRBV20-1 with TRBJ1-5; D is undetermined. Germline CDR1 and CDR2: DFQATT and SNEGSKA (reference sequence). The ends were cut back, 3 bases at V and 3 bases at J, with 12 bases in the middle. This CDR3 comprises 14 residues. The CDR3 region has the DNA TGCAGTGCTAGTGATCCCCAGTACAATCAGCCCCAGCATTTT. This encodes CSASDPQYNQPQHF.